This entry lists 18 T cell receptor beta chains sequenced from one sample in a study of T cells after yellow fever vaccination. TCRdb re-called the 5' RACE reads with MiXCR, one entry per CDR3 protein. The table includes approximately 550,000 distinct CDR3 sequences, about 19% detected once. Sequencing was performed on PBMCs, taken 15 days after the yellow fever booster vaccination. These receptors all stem from a young man who received the YFV17D yellow fever vaccine.

V gene TRBV6-6 combines with J gene TRBJ2-7; possible D gene TRBD2, 5 bases. CDR3 size: 12 residues. V was pared by 0 bases and J by 7 bases, with 7 bases between. Germline lookup yields CDR1 MNHNY and CDR2 SVGAGI (reference sequence). CDR3 in amino acids: CASSYSPGEQYF. In DNA form, the CDR3 reads TGTGCCAGCAGTTACTCCCCGGGGGAGCAGTACTTC.

This clonotype was seen a handful of times. The chain employs TRBV7-2 and TRBJ2-2, with a weak D call TRBD2 (5 bases). Germline CDR1 and CDR2: SGHTA and FQGNSA. The CDR3 runs 14 residues. The germline V and J ends were trimmed by 5 bases and 3 bases, with 10 bases remaining between them. In nucleotides, the CDR3 is TGTGCCAGCAGCCCCCGAGGGTACACCGGGGAGCTGTTTTTT. It is translated as CASSPRGYTGELFF.

The rearrangement links TRBV5-1 to TRBJ2-7; tentatively, D is TRBD1 (6 bases). In germline, CDR1 is SGHRS, CDR2 YFSETQ. This CDR3 has 13 residues. V lost 4 bases and J lost 3, with 11 bases in between. The CDR3 here is CASSVTGFYEQYF. CDR3 bases: TGCGCCAGCAGCGTAACAGGGTTCTACGAGCAGTACTTC.

This sequence joins TRBV18 and TRBJ2-3; D is unresolved. Germline CDR1 and CDR2: KGHSH and LQKENI. The ends were cut back, 2 bases at V and 7 bases at J, with 13 bases in the middle. The CDR3 covers 14 residues. The DNA for the CDR3 is TGTGCCAGCTCACCAGGCGGAGCTCTAAATACGCAGTATTTT. As protein: CASSPGGALNTQYF.

The V gene is TRBV7-9, the J gene TRBJ2-7; D possibly corresponds to TRBD2 (6 bases). The CDR3 is 15 amino acids. The V end lost 0 bases, the J end lost 6 bases, and 15 bases lay between the germline ends. Per the germline V gene, CDR1 is SEHNR and CDR2 is FQNEAQ (reference sequence). The CDR3 DNA follows: TGTGCCAGCAGCTTAGCTGCGGGAACGAGAACCGAGCAGTACTTC. Its translation is CASSLAAGTRTEQYF.

The sample holds a few counts of this clonotype. The rearrangement uses TRBV4-3 and TRBJ2-3, with 10 positions matching TRBD2. V was pared by 2 bases and J by 4 bases, with 9 bases of the junction left unmatched. The CDR3 is 17 amino acids. The germline CDR1 and CDR2 sequences are LGHNA and YSLEER. CDR3 loop: CASSQQAAGGPSDTQYF. Written as DNA, the CDR3 is TGCGCCAGCAGCCAACAAGCAGCGGGAGGGCCCTCAGATACGCAGTATTTT.

The chain combines TRBV28 with TRBJ1-2; the D is unclear. This CDR3 region has 18 residues. V gave up 6 bases and J gave up 0 bases, with 23 bases separating them. Per the germline V gene, CDR1 is MDHEN and CDR2 is SYDVKM. The CDR3 region is CASRSLLSVGNSNYGYTF. The CDR3 nucleotides are TGTGCCAGCAGATCTCTTCTTTCGGTGGGAAATTCTAACTATGGCTACACCTTC.

This clonotype turned up a few times. This rearrangement joins TRBV28 to TRBJ1-3, with a possible D match to TRBD1 (5 bases). This CDR3 has 14 amino acids. V dropped 4 bases and J dropped 4 bases, with 11 bases sitting between them. The germline V gene encodes CDR1 MDHEN and CDR2 SYDVKM. This CDR3 reads CASSSGTGGNTIYF. CDR3 DNA: TGTGCCAGCAGTTCCGGGACTGGAGGAAACACCATATATTTT.

This clonotype has a handful of counts. The chain recombines TRBV24-1 with TRBJ2-5; 7 nucleotides match TRBD1. In germline, CDR1 is KGHDR, CDR2 SFDVKD. Losses at the gene ends were 3 bases for V and 4 bases for J; bases not matched to a gene: 7. The CDR3 is made up of 15 amino acids. The CDR3 DNA sequence: TGTGCCACCAGTGATACCCTACGACAGGGAGAGACCCAGTACTTC. Amino acids: CATSDTLRQGETQYF.

The table lists this clonotype with a few counts. CDR3 in amino acids: CSAKGPGPKYNEQFF. The CDR3 nucleotides are TGCAGTGCTAAGGGGCCGGGACCGAAGTACAATGAGCAGTTCTTC. This chain uses TRBV20-1 with TRBJ2-1; D possibly matches TRBD1 or TRBD2 (5 bases each). The CDR3 loop spans 15 amino acids. V was shortened by 4 bases and J by 4 bases, with 17 bases between the two germline ends. Germline values: CDR1 DFQATT, CDR2 SNEGSKA (reference sequence).

The J gene is TRBJ2-1, the V gene TRBV20-1, with D tentatively TRBD2 (5 bases). The germline V and J ends were trimmed by 5 bases and 13 bases, with 30 bases remaining between them. The germline gives CDR1 DFQATT, CDR2 SNEGSKA (reference sequence). CDR3 size: 16 residues. CDR3 coding DNA: TGCAGTGCTCCCTTGTCGGCGGGTCGACTATACCCAGATCAGTTCTTC. Amino acids: CSAPLSAGRLYPDQFF.

The rearrangement links TRBV20-1 to TRBJ2-7; D is undetermined. CDR3 size: 15 residues. The germline V gene encodes CDR1 DFQATT and CDR2 SNEGSKA (reference sequence). Trimming shortened V by 1 base and J by 1 base, and 14 bases separated the two germline ends. The CDR3 bases are TGCAGTGCTAGAGTTTTTAACGGGTTATCCTACGAGCAGTACTTC. Its translation is CSARVFNGLSYEQYF.

This clonotype was found many times. The V and J genes are TRBV27 and TRBJ2-2; TRBD2 agrees at 7 bases. The ends lost 7 bases at V and 5 bases at J; junction bases unmatched: 7. The CDR3 loop spans 14 amino acids. Germline V gene sequence: CDR1 MNHEY, CDR2 SMNVEV (reference sequence). The CDR3: CASIPAGRTGELFF. In DNA form, the CDR3 reads TGTGCCAGCATCCCTGCCGGGAGGACCGGGGAGCTGTTTTTT.

This clonotype was counted many times. The chain uses TRBV20-1 and TRBJ1-1; TRBD1 aligns across 8 bases. CDR1 and CDR2 (germline): DFQATT, SNEGSKA (reference sequence). This CDR3 region has 13 residues. Unmatched junction bases numbered 3, after V lost 6 bases and J lost 0 bases. CDR3 residues: CSAQGALNTEAFF. The CDR3 DNA reads as TGCAGTGCCCAGGGGGCCCTGAACACTGAAGCTTTCTTT.

V and J are TRBV12-3 or TRBV12-4 and TRBJ1-2; 12 bases line up with TRBD1. The CDR3 extends over 15 amino acids. With 5 bases clipped from V and 7 bases from J, the junction kept 8 bases outside the gene matches. CDR3: CASSDPGQGAGGYTF. The CDR3 DNA sequence: TGTGCCAGCAGTGACCCGGGACAGGGGGCTGGTGGCTACACCTTC.

The rearrangement joins TRBV29-1 to TRBJ2-1, with D unresolved. Trimming took 2 bases from V and 1 from J, leaving 6 bases between them. The CDR3 contains 13 residues. CDR1 is SQVTM and CDR2 is ANQGSEA in the germline V gene. The CDR3 DNA is TGCAGCGTTGAACTCCGGTCCTACAATGAGCAGTTCTTC. It codes for CSVELRSYNEQFF.

This clonotype showed up just a few times. A much larger clone sits a single nucleotide away, making a read error possible. As DNA, the CDR3 is TGTGCCAGCAGCGTTTCAGATACGCAGTATTTT. Translation: CASSVSDTQYF. The V and J genes are TRBV7-9 and TRBJ2-3; D unclear. Trimming removed 5 bases from V and 4 bases from J, with 4 bases in between. The germline V gene has CDR1 SEHNR and CDR2 FQNEAQ (reference sequence). The CDR3 contains 11 residues.

For the CDR3, the DNA is TGTGCCAGCAGCTTGACTGACAGTCAGCCCCAGCATTTT. It encodes CASSLTDSQPQHF. The rearrangement joins TRBV7-9 to TRBJ1-5; D may be TRBD1 (5 bases). The CDR3 length is 13 residues. V lost 3 bases to trimming and J lost 6 bases, with 9 bases between them. CDR1 is SEHNR, CDR2 FQNEAQ, per germline (reference sequence).